This T cell receptor beta chain was captured in a study of cytotoxic CD8 clonotypes in ibrutinib-treated CLL. Overall study: Samples averaged 255,043 productive templates and some 91,000 productive rearrangements.

The V end was cut by 0 bases, the J end by 8 bases, with 18 bases between. Germline CDR1 SGDLS, CDR2 YYNGEE. CDR3 size: 16 residues. Profiling relied on immunoSEQ multiplex PCR, and the TCRdb table lists in-frame clones only, not all of them. This table has about 74,000 clones, 80% appearing once. The chain uses TRBV9 and TRBJ2-1; perhaps TRBD2 as D (6 bases). Specimen: PBMCs, collected at disease progression, from a patient treated with ibrutinib. The receptor was derived from a human donor with chronic lymphocytic leukemia. CDR3 protein: CASSVAGSSDVDEQFF. The CDR3 coding sequence is TGTGCCAGCAGCGTAGCAGGATCTAGCGATGTTGATGAGCAGTTCTTC.